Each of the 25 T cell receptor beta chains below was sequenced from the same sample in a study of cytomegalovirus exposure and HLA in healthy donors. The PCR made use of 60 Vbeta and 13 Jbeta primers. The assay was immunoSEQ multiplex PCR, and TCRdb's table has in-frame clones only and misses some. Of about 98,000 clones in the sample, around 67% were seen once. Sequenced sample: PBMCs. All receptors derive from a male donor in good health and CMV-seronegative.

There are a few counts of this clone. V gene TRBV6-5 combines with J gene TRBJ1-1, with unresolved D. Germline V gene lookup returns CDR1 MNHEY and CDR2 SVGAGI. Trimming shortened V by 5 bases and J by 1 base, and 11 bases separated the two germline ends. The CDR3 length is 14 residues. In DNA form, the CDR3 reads TGTGCCAGCAGTGGAGGGAGGTGGAACACTGAAGCTTTCTTT. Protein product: CASSGGRWNTEAFF.

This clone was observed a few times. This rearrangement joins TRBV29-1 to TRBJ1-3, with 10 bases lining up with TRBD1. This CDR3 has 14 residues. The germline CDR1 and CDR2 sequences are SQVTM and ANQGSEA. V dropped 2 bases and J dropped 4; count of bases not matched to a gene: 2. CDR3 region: CSVEQTGGGNTIYF. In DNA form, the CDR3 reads TGCAGCGTTGAACAGACAGGGGGCGGAAACACCATATATTTT.

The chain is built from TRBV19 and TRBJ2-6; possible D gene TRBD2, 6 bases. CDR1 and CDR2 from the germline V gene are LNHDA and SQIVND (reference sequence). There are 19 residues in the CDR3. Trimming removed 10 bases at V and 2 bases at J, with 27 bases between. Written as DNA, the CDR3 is TGTGCCACCAATCAATCCCCGTGGGCGGGAATCACTGGGGCCAACGTCCTGACTTTC. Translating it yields CATNQSPWAGITGANVLTF.

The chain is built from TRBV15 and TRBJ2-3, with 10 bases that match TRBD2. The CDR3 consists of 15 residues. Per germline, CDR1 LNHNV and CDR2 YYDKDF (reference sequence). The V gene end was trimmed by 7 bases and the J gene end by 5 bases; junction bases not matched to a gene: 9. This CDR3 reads CATTGEREGQDTQYF. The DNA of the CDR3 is TGTGCCACCACAGGGGAGCGGGAGGGCCAAGATACGCAGTATTTT.

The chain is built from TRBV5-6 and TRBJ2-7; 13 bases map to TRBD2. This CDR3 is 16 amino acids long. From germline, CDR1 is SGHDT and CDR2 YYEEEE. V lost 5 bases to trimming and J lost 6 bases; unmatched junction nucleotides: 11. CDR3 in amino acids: CASSLPGLAGASEQYF. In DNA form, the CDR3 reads TGTGCCAGCAGTCTCCCTGGACTAGCGGGAGCGAGCGAGCAGTACTTC.

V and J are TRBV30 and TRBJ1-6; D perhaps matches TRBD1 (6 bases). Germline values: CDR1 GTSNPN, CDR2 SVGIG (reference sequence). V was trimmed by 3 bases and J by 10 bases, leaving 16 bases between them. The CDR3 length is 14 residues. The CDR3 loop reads CAWRRDTANSPLHF. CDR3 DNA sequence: TGTGCCTGGAGACGGGACACGGCGAACTCACCCCTCCACTTT.

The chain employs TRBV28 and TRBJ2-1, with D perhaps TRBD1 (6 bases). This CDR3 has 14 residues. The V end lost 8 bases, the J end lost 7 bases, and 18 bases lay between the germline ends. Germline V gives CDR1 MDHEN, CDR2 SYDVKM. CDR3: CASRPTDRLNEQFF. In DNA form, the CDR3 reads TGTGCCAGCCGCCCCACGGACAGACTTAATGAGCAGTTCTTC.

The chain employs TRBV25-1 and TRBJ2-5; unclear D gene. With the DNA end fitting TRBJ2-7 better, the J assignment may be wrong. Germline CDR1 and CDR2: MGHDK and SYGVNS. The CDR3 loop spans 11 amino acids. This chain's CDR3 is CASSLSYEQYF. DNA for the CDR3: TGTGCCAGCAGTCTGTCCTACGAGCAGTACTTC.

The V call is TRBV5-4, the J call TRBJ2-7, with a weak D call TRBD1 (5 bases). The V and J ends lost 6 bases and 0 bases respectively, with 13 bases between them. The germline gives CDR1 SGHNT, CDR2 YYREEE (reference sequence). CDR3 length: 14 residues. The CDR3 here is CASTKTDSSYEQYF. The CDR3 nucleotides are TGTGCCAGCACCAAGACAGACAGCTCCTACGAGCAGTACTTC.

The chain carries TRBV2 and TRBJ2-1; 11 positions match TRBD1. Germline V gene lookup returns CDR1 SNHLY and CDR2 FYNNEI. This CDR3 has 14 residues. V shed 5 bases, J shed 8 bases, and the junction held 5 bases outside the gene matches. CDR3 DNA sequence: TGTGCCAGCAGTTTCCCGGGACAGGGGGATGAGCAGTTCTTC. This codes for CASSFPGQGDEQFF.

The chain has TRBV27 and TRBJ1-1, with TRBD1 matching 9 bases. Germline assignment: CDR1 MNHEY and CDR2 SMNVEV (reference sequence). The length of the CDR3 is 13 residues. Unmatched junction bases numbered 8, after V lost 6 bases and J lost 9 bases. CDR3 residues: CASSMDRGNQAFF. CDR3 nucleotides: TGTGCCAGCAGCATGGACAGGGGAAATCAAGCTTTCTTT.

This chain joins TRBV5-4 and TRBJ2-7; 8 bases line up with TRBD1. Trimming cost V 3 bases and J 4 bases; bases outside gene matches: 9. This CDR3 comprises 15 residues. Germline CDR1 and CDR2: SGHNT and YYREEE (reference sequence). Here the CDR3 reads CASSWGQASEYEQYF. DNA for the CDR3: TGTGCCAGCAGCTGGGGACAGGCGTCTGAGTACGAGCAGTACTTC.

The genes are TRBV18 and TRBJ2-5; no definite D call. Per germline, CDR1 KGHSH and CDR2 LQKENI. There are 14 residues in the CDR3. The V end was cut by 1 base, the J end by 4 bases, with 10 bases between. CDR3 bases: TGTGCCAGCTCACCACTTCCCCGGTCAGAGACCCAGTACTTC. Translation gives CASSPLPRSETQYF.

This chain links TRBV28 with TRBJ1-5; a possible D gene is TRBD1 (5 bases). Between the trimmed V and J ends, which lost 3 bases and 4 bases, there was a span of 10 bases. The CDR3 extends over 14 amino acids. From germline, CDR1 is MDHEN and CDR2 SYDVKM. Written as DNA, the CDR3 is TGTGCCAGCAGTTTGGTCAGGGCTAATCAGCCCCAGCATTTT. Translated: CASSLVRANQPQHF.

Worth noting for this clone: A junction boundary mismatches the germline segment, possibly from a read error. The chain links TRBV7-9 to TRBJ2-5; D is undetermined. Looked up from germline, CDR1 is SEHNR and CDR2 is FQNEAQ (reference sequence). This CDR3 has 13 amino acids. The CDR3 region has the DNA TGTGCCAGCAGCTTAGGACTCCAAGGGACCCAGTACTTC. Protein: CASSLGLQGTQYF. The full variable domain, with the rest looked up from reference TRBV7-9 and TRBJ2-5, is DTGVSQNPRHKITKRGQNVTFRCDPISEHNRLYWYRQTLGQGPEFLTYFQNEAQLEKSRLLSDRFSAERPKGSFSTLEIQRTEQGDSAMYLCASSLGLQGTQYFGPGTRLLVL.

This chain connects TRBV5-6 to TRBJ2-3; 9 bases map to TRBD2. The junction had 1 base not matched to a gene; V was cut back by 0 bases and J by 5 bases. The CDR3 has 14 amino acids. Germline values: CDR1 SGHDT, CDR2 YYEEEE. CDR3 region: CASSLVAGVDTQYF. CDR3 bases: TGTGCCAGCAGCTTGGTAGCGGGGGTAGATACGCAGTATTTT.

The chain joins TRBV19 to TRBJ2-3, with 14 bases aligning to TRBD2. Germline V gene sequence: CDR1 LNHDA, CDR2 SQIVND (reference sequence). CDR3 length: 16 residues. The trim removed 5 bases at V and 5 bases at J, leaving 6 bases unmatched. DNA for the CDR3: TGTGCCAGTAGTGCCGGGACTAGCGGGAGAATAGATACGCAGTATTTT. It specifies CASSAGTSGRIDTQYF.

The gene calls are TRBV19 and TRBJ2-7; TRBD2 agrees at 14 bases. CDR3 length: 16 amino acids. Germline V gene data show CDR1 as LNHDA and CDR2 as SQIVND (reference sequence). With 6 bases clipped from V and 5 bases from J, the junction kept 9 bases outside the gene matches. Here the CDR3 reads CASSSKGLAGVNEQYF. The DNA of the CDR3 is TGTGCCAGTAGCTCGAAGGGACTAGCGGGAGTCAACGAGCAGTACTTC.

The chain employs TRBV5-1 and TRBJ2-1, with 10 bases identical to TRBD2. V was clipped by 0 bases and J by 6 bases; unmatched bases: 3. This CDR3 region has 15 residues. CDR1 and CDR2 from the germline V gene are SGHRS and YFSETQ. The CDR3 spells CASSLAAGGGNEQFF. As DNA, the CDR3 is TGCGCCAGCAGCTTGGCAGCGGGAGGGGGCAATGAGCAGTTCTTC.

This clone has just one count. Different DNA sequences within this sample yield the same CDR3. In DNA, the CDR3 is TGTGCCAGCAGTCTGCCGGGACAGGGACAAGAGACCCAGTACTTC. Protein: CASSLPGQGQETQYF. The chain links TRBV5-4 to TRBJ2-5; the match to TRBD1 covers 9 bases. CDR3 length: 15 amino acids. Trimming removed 5 bases from V and 2 bases from J; junction bases left unmatched: 7. CDR1 is SGHNT and CDR2 is YYREEE in the germline V gene (reference sequence).

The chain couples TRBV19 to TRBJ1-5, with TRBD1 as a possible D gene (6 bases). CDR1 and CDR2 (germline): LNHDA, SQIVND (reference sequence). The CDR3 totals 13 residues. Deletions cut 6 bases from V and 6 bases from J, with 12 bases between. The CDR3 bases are TGTGCCAGTAGCAGGGGATTGGGTCAGCCCCAGCATTTT. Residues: CASSRGLGQPQHF.

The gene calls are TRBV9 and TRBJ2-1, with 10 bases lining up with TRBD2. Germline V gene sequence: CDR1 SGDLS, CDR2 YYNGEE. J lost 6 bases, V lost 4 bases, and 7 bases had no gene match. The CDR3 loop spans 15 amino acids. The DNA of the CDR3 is TGTGCCAGCAGCTCCGGGACTAGCGTCTCCAATGAGCAGTTCTTC. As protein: CASSSGTSVSNEQFF.

CDR3 amino acids: CSVEEPRTGGYEQYF. Written as DNA, the CDR3 is TGCAGCGTTGAAGAGCCAAGGACAGGGGGCTACGAGCAGTACTTC. This chain connects TRBV29-1 to TRBJ2-7, with 10 bases aligning to TRBD1. The CDR3 runs to 15 residues. Germline-derived CDR1 and CDR2 are SQVTM and ANQGSEA. Trimming removed 0 bases from V and 3 bases from J; junction bases left unmatched: 5.

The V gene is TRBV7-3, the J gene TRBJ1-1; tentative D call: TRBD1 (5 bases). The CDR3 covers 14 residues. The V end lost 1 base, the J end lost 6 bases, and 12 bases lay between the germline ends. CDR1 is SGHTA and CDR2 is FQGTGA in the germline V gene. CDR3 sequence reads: CASSLRGGGAEAFF. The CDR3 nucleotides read TGTGCCAGCAGCTTAAGGGGGGGTGGGGCTGAAGCTTTCTTT.

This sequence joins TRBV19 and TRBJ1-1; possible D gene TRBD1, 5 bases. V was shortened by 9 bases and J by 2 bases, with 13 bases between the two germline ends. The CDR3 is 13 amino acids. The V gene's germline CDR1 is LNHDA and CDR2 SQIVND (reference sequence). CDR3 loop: CASHARGNTEAFF. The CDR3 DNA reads TGTGCCAGCCACGCTAGGGGAAACACTGAAGCTTTCTTT. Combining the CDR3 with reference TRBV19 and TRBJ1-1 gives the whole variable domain DGGITQSPKYLFRKEGQNVTLSCEQNLNHDAMYWYRQDPGQGLRLIYYSQIVNDFQKGDIAEGYSVSREKKESFPLTVTSAQKNPTAFYLCASHARGNTEAFFGQGTRLTVV.